The TCR beta chain described here comes from a study of cytomegalovirus exposure and HLA in healthy donors. The study, taken as a whole, reports: In a later analysis, HLA-C alleles had the fewest associated TCRs, DRB1 alleles the most. It was confirmed in vitro that a few of the CMV-associated chains were specific for CMV antigens. Cytomegalovirus-associated TCR beta chains were listed, numbering under 200. As a later analysis showed, several of the most significant clusters appeared to be linked to common viral pathogens.

The PCR contained 60 Vbeta and 13 Jbeta primers. The repertoire was sequenced with immunoSEQ multiplex PCR; TCRdb's copy has only in-frame clones and lacks some. Here the sample spans 120,000 or so clones, 80% being singletons. CDR3 size: 14 residues. Germline-derived CDR1 and CDR2 are WNHNN and SYGVQD (reference sequence). Trimming left V 4 bases short and J 6 bases short, with 13 bases between. As concerns this clone: Its antigen remains unidentified.

This sequence joins TRBV10-1 and TRBJ2-4; a weak D match, TRBD1 (6 bases). Material: PBMCs. This receptor was taken from a female donor in good health and CMV-seropositive. CDR3 protein: CASSAGRGLNIQYF. The DNA of the CDR3 is TGCGCCAGCAGTGCCGGCAGGGGATTAAACATTCAGTACTTC.